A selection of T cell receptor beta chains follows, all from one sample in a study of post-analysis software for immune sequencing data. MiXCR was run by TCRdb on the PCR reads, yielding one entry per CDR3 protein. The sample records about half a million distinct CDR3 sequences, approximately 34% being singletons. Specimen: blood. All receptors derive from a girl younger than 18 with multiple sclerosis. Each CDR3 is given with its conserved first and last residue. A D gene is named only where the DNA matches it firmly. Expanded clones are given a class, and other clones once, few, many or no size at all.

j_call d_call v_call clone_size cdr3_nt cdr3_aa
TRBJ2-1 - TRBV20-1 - TGCAGTGCTAGCCCTAGCGAGTACAATGAGCAGTTCTTC CSASPSEYNEQFF
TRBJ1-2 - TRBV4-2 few TGTGCCAGCAGCCAGCCGGGGGGGAATGGCTACACCTTC CASSQPGGNGYTF
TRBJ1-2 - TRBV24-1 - TGTGCCACCAGTGATGCCATGGACACAAACTATGGCTACACCTTC CATSDAMDTNYGYTF
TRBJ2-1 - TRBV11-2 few TGTGCCAGCAGCATACTAGGGAATGAGCAGTTCTTC CASSILGNEQFF
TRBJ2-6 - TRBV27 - TGTGCCAGCAGTTGGGCTGGGGCCAACGTCCTGACTTTC CASSWAGANVLTF
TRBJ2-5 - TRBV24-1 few TGTGCCACCAGTGATAGGCGGAACCAAGAGACCCAGTACTTC CATSDRRNQETQYF
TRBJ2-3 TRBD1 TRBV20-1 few TGCAGTGCGGGGCTCGGGGCAGGGGGCAATTCGGATACGCAGTATTTT CSAGLGAGGNSDTQYF
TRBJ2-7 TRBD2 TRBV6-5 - TGTGCCAGCAGTTACTCCCCGGGACTAGCGGGGGTCAGCTCCTACAATGAGCAGTACTTC CASSYSPGLAGVSSYNEQYF
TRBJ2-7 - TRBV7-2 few TGTGCCAGCACCAGCGGCCGTGTCTCAACCTACGAGCAGTACTTC CASTSGRVSTYEQYF
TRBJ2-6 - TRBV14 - TGTGCCAGGGACAAAAGGCGGACTCGCCGCTCTGGGGCCAACGTCCTGACTTTC CARDKRRTRRSGANVLTF
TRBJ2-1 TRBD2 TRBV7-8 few TGTGCCAGCAGCTTAGTGAGGCGGGGGGCCCATGAGCAGTTCTTC CASSLVRRGAHEQFF
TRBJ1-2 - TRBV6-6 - TGTGCCAGCAGCTTCGGGACAACGAGTAACTATGGCTACACCTTC CASSFGTTSNYGYTF
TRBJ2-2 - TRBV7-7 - TGTGCTAGCAGCCGAGGGGACAACACCGGGGAGCTGTTTTTT CASSRGDNTGELFF
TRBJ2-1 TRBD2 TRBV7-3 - TGTGCCAGCAGCGTATCCGGGACTAGCCAAGAGACCCAGTTCTTC CASSVSGTSQETQFF
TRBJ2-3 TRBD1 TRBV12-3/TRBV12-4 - TGTGCCAGCAGTCAACCACATAAGGGGGCCGCCACAGATACGCAGTATTTT CASSQPHKGAATDTQYF
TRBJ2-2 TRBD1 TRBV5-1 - TGCGCCAGCAGAATGTCGGCAGGGGGCATCTTAAACACCGGGGAGCTGTTTTTT CASRMSAGGILNTGELFF
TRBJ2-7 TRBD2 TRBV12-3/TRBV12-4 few TGTGCCAGCAGACTTGGGACTAGCGGGGCCTACGAGCAGTACTTC CASRLGTSGAYEQYF
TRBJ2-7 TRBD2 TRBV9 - TGTGCCAGCAGCGTAGGCGTAGCGGGGGTCTACGAGCAGTACTTC CASSVGVAGVYEQYF
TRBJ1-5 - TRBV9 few TGTGCCAGCAGCGTAGACCCGCTTAATCAGCCCCAGCATTTT CASSVDPLNQPQHF
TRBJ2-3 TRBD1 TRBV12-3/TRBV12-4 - TGTGCCAGCAGCCGCCCAGGGGGCACGGGTACGCAGTATTTT CASSRPGGTGTQYF
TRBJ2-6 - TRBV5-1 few TGCGCCAGCAAGGTTCAATCTGGGGCCAACGTCCTGACTTTC CASKVQSGANVLTF
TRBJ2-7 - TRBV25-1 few TGTGCCAGCGAATACGAGCAGTACTTC CASEYEQYF
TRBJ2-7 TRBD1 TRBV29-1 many TGCAGCGTTGGGACAGGGGGCTCCTACGAGCAGTACTTC CSVGTGGSYEQYF
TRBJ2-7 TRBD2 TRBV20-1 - TGCAGTGCTAGTGTCCTAGCGGGCTCCTACGAGCAGTACTTC CSASVLAGSYEQYF
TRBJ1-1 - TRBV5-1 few TGCGCCAGCAGGCCGACAGGAGAGAACACTGAAGCTTTCTTT CASRPTGENTEAFF
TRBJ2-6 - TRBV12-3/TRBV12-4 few TGTGCCAGCAACATACTATCAACCCTGACTTTC CASNILSTLTF
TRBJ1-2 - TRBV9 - TGTGCCAGCATGTCAGGCTATGGCTACACCTTC CASMSGYGYTF
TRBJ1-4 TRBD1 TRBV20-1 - TGCAGTGCTAGAACAGGGGGCGGTCGTGAAAAACTGTTTTTT CSARTGGGREKLFF
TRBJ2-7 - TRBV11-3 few TGTGCCAGCAGCTTAGGCCATGGGGACTACGAGCAGTACTTC CASSLGHGDYEQYF
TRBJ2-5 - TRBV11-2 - TGTGCCAGCAGCTGTTACGGTAGCTCCTACGTGCAGTACTTC CASSCYGSSYVQYF
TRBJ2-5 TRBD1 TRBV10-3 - TGTGCCATCAGTGAGCCCGCGGACAGGGCTGGAGAGACCCAGTACTTC CAISEPADRAGETQYF
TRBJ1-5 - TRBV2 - TGTGCCAGCAGTGAACAGGGGACGAAACGTCAGCCCCAGCATTTT CASSEQGTKRQPQHF
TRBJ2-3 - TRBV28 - TGTGCCAGCAGTTTGAGCAGCAGGGGGGTAGATACGCAGTATTTT CASSLSSRGVDTQYF
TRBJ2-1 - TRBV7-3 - TGTGCCAGCAGCTCCAGGAGAGCCAGCCCCAACAATGAGCAGTTCTTC CASSSRRASPNNEQFF
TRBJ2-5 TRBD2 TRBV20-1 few TGCAGTGCACGTAGCGGGGTTCGAGAGACCCAGTACTTC CSARSGVRETQYF